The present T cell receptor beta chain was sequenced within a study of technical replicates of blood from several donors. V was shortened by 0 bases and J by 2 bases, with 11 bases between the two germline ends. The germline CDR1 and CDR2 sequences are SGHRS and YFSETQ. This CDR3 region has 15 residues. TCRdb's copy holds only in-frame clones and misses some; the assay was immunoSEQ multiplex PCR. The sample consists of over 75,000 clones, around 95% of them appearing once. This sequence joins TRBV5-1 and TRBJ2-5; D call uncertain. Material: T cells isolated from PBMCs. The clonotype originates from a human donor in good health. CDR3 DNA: TGCGCCAGCAGCTTGGGCGGCGCAACTCAAGAGACCCAGTACTTC. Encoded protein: CASSLGGATQETQYF.